Shown below are 29 T cell receptor beta chains from a single sample sequenced in a study of shared clonotypes between healthy human individuals. Repertoires were generated with immunoSEQ multiplex PCR, while TCRdb's copy carries only in-frame clones and drops some. Of 1.5 million to 1.9 million clones detected, approximately 98% appear once; the ten largest clones hold roughly 0.45%. Specimen: naive CD4+ T cells sorted from blood. Subset specified: CD45RA+ positively selected. The receptors originated from a man in his thirties or forties in good health.

The chain is built from TRBV5-1 and TRBJ2-7; 13 bases agree with TRBD2. V was clipped by 4 bases and J by 2 bases; unmatched bases: 9. The V gene's germline CDR1 is SGHRS and CDR2 YFSETQ. The CDR3 is made up of 17 amino acids. The CDR3 loop reads CASSGGLAGSSTYEQYF. In nucleotides, the CDR3 is TGCGCCAGCAGCGGGGGACTAGCGGGATCGTCTACCTACGAGCAGTACTTC.

The V call is TRBV5-6, the J call TRBJ2-7; D is perhaps TRBD1 or TRBD2 (5 bases each). Germline V gene sequence: CDR1 SGHDT, CDR2 YYEEEE. The CDR3 runs to 16 residues. V was cut by 1 base and J by 2 bases, with 16 bases left in between. CDR3 region: CASSLLAWDGAYEQYF. The CDR3 DNA reads TGTGCCAGCAGCTTGTTAGCCTGGGACGGAGCCTACGAGCAGTACTTC. The complete variable domain, with remaining parts taken from reference TRBV5-6 and TRBJ2-7, reads DAGVTQSPTHLIKTRGQQVTLRCSPKSGHDTVSWYQQALGQGPQFIFQYYEEEERQRGNFPDRFSGHQFPNYSSELNVNALLLGDSALYLCASSLLAWDGAYEQYFGPGTRLTVT.

The V and J genes are TRBV6-5 and TRBJ1-5; D is perhaps TRBD1 (5 bases). Trimming shortened V by 6 bases and J by 1 base, and 10 bases separated the two germline ends. This CDR3 contains 14 residues. Germline CDR1 reads MNHEY; CDR2 reads SVGAGI. The CDR3 DNA is TGTGCCAGCAGCTTCCGGGACAGCAATCAGCCCCAGCATTTT. Protein product: CASSFRDSNQPQHF.

The genes are TRBV5-6 and TRBJ2-2; 11 positions match TRBD1. The germline CDR1 and CDR2 sequences are SGHDT and YYEEEE. The CDR3 totals 15 residues. The V gene end was trimmed by 5 bases and the J gene end by 5 bases; junction bases not matched to a gene: 5. The CDR3 sequence is CASRSDRGLTGELFF. The CDR3 region has the DNA TGTGCCAGCAGATCGGACAGGGGGCTTACCGGGGAGCTGTTTTTT.

This rearrangement joins TRBV7-2 to TRBJ2-7; D is unresolved. This CDR3 contains 19 residues. Germline-derived CDR1 and CDR2 are SGHTA and FQGNSA. V was pared by 1 base and J by 1 base, with 23 bases between. CDR3 DNA: TGTGCCAGCAGCTTAGGCGCTTCTTCCCTCCGTCCGCGGTCCTACGAGCAGTACTTC. It is translated as CASSLGASSLRPRSYEQYF.

The gene calls are TRBV2 and TRBJ1-1; the D is unclear. Trimming removed 4 bases at V and 0 bases at J, with 9 bases between. The CDR3 extends over 14 amino acids. Germline V CDR1 and CDR2: SNHLY, FYNNEI. For the CDR3, the DNA is TGTGCCAGCAGTGTGGTTCAGTTGAACACTGAAGCTTTCTTT. This sequence encodes CASSVVQLNTEAFF.

This chain joins TRBV14 and TRBJ2-2, with a possible D match to TRBD1 (6 bases). This CDR3 spans 14 amino acids. Between the trimmed V and J ends, which lost 8 bases and 1 base, there was a span of 11 bases. Germline CDR1 is SGHDN and CDR2 is FVKESK. The CDR3 region is CASGSGVNTGELFF. The CDR3 DNA sequence: TGTGCCAGCGGCTCAGGGGTGAACACCGGGGAGCTGTTTTTT.

The chain links TRBV4-1 to TRBJ2-7; D ambiguous. Trimming left V 5 bases short and J 3 bases short, with 20 bases between. This CDR3 contains 16 residues. Germline V CDR1 and CDR2: MGHRA, YSYEKL. CDR3 sequence (DNA): TGCGCCAGCAGCTCAATACGAGGTTCACCCTTCTACGAGCAGTACTTC. As protein: CASSSIRGSPFYEQYF.

The chain combines TRBV2 with TRBJ1-4, with D possibly matching TRBD1 (5 bases). Trimming pared 3 bases from V and 5 bases from J, leaving 10 bases between. This CDR3 contains 14 residues. Germline loops: CDR1 SNHLY, CDR2 FYNNEI. DNA of the CDR3: TGTGCCAGCAGTGACCACAGGAAGAATGAAAAACTGTTTTTT. Residues: CASSDHRKNEKLFF.

This sequence joins TRBV2 and TRBJ2-7; D tentatively fits TRBD1 or TRBD2 (5 bases each). This CDR3 region has 14 residues. Per the germline V gene, CDR1 is SNHLY and CDR2 is FYNNEI. V lost 6 bases and J 3 bases, leaving 15 bases between the germline ends. CDR3: CASRRETAFYEQYF. Here the CDR3 DNA reads TGTGCCAGCAGGAGGGAGACAGCGTTCTACGAGCAGTACTTC.

The V and J genes are TRBV5-6 and TRBJ2-2; TRBD2 is a possible D gene (5 bases). Trimming shortened V by 4 bases and J by 13 bases, and 11 bases separated the two germline ends. Germline V gene data show CDR1 as SGHDT and CDR2 as YYEEEE. The CDR3 loop spans 11 amino acids. The CDR3 here is CASSRSGMLFF. CDR3 DNA sequence: TGTGCCAGCAGCCGATCGGGGATGCTGTTTTTT.

The chain has TRBV7-9 and TRBJ2-3; the match to TRBD2 covers 10 bases. Germline V gene lookup returns CDR1 SEHNR and CDR2 FQNEAQ (reference sequence). Trimming at V came to 4 bases and at J to 2 bases, leaving 3 bases not matched to a gene. The CDR3 runs to 15 residues. The CDR3 sequence is CASSWTSGATDTQYF. Here the CDR3 DNA reads TGTGCCAGCAGCTGGACTAGCGGTGCCACAGATACGCAGTATTTT.

This clone was seen just once. This chain links TRBV7-9 with TRBJ2-5, with a possible D match to TRBD2 (5 bases). The CDR3 is 16 amino acids. Germline CDR1 SEHNR, CDR2 FQNEAQ (reference sequence). The germline V and J ends were trimmed by 1 base and 4 bases, with 16 bases remaining between them. The DNA of the CDR3 is TGTGCCAGCAGCTTAGGAGCTAGCTCGGTCCGAGAGACCCAGTACTTC. Its protein product is CASSLGASSVRETQYF.

V is TRBV19 and J is TRBJ1-1, with D possibly being TRBD1 (6 bases). The germline CDR1 and CDR2 sequences are LNHDA and SQIVND (reference sequence). The CDR3 extends over 16 amino acids. V was shortened by 5 bases and J by 0 bases, with 16 bases between the two germline ends. DNA of the CDR3: TGTGCCAGTAGTCCATGGCCAGGGGCCGTGAACACTGAAGCTTTCTTT. This codes for CASSPWPGAVNTEAFF.

J is TRBJ2-7 and V is TRBV29-1, with D perhaps matching TRBD1 (5 bases). CDR3 length: 14 amino acids. V lost 7 bases to trimming and J lost 1 base, with 17 bases between them. Germline V lookup: CDR1 SQVTM, CDR2 ANQGSEA. CDR3 residues: CSASTGSPSYEQYF. The DNA of the CDR3 is TGCAGCGCAAGCACAGGTTCTCCTTCCTACGAGCAGTACTTC.

The rearrangement links TRBV28 to TRBJ2-1; 7 nucleotides match TRBD1. V shed 5 bases, J shed 10 bases, and the junction held 17 bases outside the gene matches. The CDR3 length is 16 residues. CDR1 is MDHEN, CDR2 SYDVKM, per germline. The CDR3 region has the DNA TGTGCCAGCAGTACCCAGCCCGGGACAGAGGAAGAGGAGCAGTTCTTC. Residues: CASSTQPGTEEEEQFF.

This chain joins TRBV7-9 and TRBJ1-2, with D perhaps TRBD1 (5 bases). CDR1 SEHNR and CDR2 FQNEAQ come from the germline V gene (reference sequence). The V end lost 3 bases, the J end lost 5 bases, and 13 bases lay between the germline ends. CDR3 length equals 14 residues. The CDR3 is CASSFDRRIYGYTF. The DNA of the CDR3 is TGTGCCAGCAGCTTCGACAGACGTATTTATGGCTACACCTTC.

In its sample, this clone was seen once. The chain couples TRBV28 to TRBJ1-1; no definite D call. Germline V gene data show CDR1 as MDHEN and CDR2 as SYDVKM. Trimming took 6 bases from V and 10 from J, leaving 21 bases between them. The CDR3 is made up of 14 amino acids. CDR3 amino acids: CASSLARREVAAFF. CDR3 nucleotide sequence: TGTGCCAGCAGCCTGGCACGTCGGGAAGTTGCAGCTTTCTTT.

The V and J genes are TRBV5-1 and TRBJ2-5; TRBD1 matches 10 bases. V dropped 4 bases and J dropped 9; count of bases not matched to a gene: 15. The CDR3 is 16 residues long. Germline-derived CDR1 and CDR2 are SGHRS and YFSETQ. CDR3: CASSPSRDRGRAAQYF. CDR3 DNA sequence: TGCGCCAGCAGCCCAAGCCGGGACAGGGGACGGGCGGCCCAGTACTTC. Full variable domain (missing parts from reference TRBV5-1 and TRBJ2-5): KAGVTQTPRYLIKTRGQQVTLSCSPISGHRSVSWYQQTPGQGLQFLFEYFSETQRNKGNFPGRFSGRQFSNSRSEMNVSTLELGDSALYLCASSPSRDRGRAAQYFGPGTRLLVL.

This chain uses TRBV27 with TRBJ2-2; the match to TRBD2 covers 7 bases. The length of the CDR3 is 14 residues. After removal of 5 bases from V and 6 bases from J, the junction contained 6 bases not matched to a gene. Germline values: CDR1 MNHEY, CDR2 SMNVEV (reference sequence). As DNA, the CDR3 is TGTGCCAGCAGTCGCGGGAGTCCCCCCGGGGAGCTGTTTTTT. This gives the protein CASSRGSPPGELFF.

J is TRBJ2-5 and V is TRBV5-1; D is ambiguous. The CDR3 runs to 12 residues. V gave up 0 bases and J gave up 6 bases, with 6 bases separating them. CDR1 is SGHRS, CDR2 YFSETQ, per germline. CDR3 sequence (DNA): TGCGCCAGCAGCTTGGGTGGGAAGACCCAGTACTTC. Translation gives CASSLGGKTQYF.

This rearrangement joins TRBV7-6 to TRBJ2-7; TRBD1 might be the D (5 bases). With 5 bases removed from V and 0 bases from J, the gap between germline ends came to 14 bases. The CDR3 contains 15 residues. The germline gives CDR1 SGHVS, CDR2 FNYEAQ. This chain's CDR3 is CASSPPQGSSYEQYF. The CDR3 DNA sequence: TGTGCCAGCAGCCCACCCCAGGGAAGCTCCTACGAGCAGTACTTC. Based on the CDR3 plus reference TRBV7-6 and TRBJ2-7, the full variable domain is GAGVSQSPRYKVTKRGQDVALRCDPISGHVSLYWYRQALGQGPEFLTYFNYEAQQDKSGLPNDRFSAERPEGSISTLTIQRTEQRDSAMYRCASSPPQGSSYEQYFGPGTRLTVT.

The chain recombines TRBV30 with TRBJ1-5, with D uncertain. With 0 bases removed from V and 3 bases from J, the gap between germline ends came to 6 bases. CDR3 length equals 13 residues. CDR1 is GTSNPN and CDR2 is SVGIG in the germline V gene (reference sequence). The CDR3 sequence: CAWSVPPNQPQHF. The CDR3 region has the DNA TGTGCCTGGAGTGTACCGCCCAATCAGCCCCAGCATTTT.

The chain uses TRBV12-5 and TRBJ2-1; weak D call: TRBD1 (6 bases). The germline gives CDR1 LGHNT, CDR2 FRNRAP. The ends were cut back, 0 bases at V and 3 bases at J, with 21 bases in the middle. The CDR3 is 19 residues long. Here the CDR3 DNA reads TGTGCTAGTGGTTTGGTACTTCGTGGGGGCATTTCCCGCTACAATGAGCAGTTCTTC. This sequence encodes CASGLVLRGGISRYNEQFF. Using reference TRBV12-5 and TRBJ2-1 for the parts outside the CDR3, the full variable domain is DARVTQTPRHKVTEMGQEVTMRCQPILGHNTVFWYRQTMMQGLELLAYFRNRAPLDDSGMPKDRFSAEMPDATLATLKIQPSEPRDSAVYFCASGLVLRGGISRYNEQFFGPGTRLTVL.

This chain links TRBV7-2 with TRBJ2-4, with D possibly TRBD2 on 5 matching bases. The CDR3 loop spans 14 amino acids. V was shortened by 5 bases and J by 9 bases, with 17 bases between the two germline ends. Germline CDR1 SGHTA, CDR2 FQGNSA. CDR3 coding DNA: TGTGCCAGCAGCCCCACCCCCGGGGAAATCATTCAGTACTTC. Residues: CASSPTPGEIIQYF.

The table lists this clone with a count of one. The V and J genes are TRBV6-1 and TRBJ2-1; 14 bases fit TRBD2. The V gene's germline CDR1 is MNHNS and CDR2 SASEGT. The CDR3 totals 15 residues. Trimming at V came to 6 bases and at J to 7 bases, leaving 5 bases not matched to a gene. DNA of the CDR3: TGTGCCAGCAGAGGACTAGCGGGAGGAGCTAATGAGCAGTTCTTC. It is translated as CASRGLAGGANEQFF.

The chain has TRBV6-5 and TRBJ2-1; 8 nucleotides agree with TRBD1. Germline V CDR1 and CDR2: MNHEY, SVGAGI. The CDR3 totals 15 residues. V lost 2 bases to trimming and J lost 7 bases; unmatched junction nucleotides: 7. This CDR3 reads CASSYVGRGLNEQFF. CDR3 sequence (DNA): TGTGCCAGCAGTTACGTAGGCAGGGGGCTTAATGAGCAGTTCTTC.

The chain has TRBV18 and TRBJ2-7; 8 bases align to TRBD1. CDR1 KGHSH and CDR2 LQKENI come from the germline V gene. This CDR3 region has 17 residues. The V segment lost 3 bases and the J segment 0 bases; nucleotides outside the gene matches: 10. DNA of the CDR3: TGTGCCAGCTCACCCCTACCGACGGGACAGGTCTCCTACGAGCAGTACTTC. The encoded protein is CASSPLPTGQVSYEQYF.

The J gene is TRBJ1-1, the V gene TRBV6-1; D ambiguous. CDR3 length: 14 residues. The germline V gene encodes CDR1 MNHNS and CDR2 SASEGT. V shed 6 bases and J shed 0 bases, with 11 bases lying between them. Here the CDR3 reads CASSPLGVNTEAFF. CDR3 coding DNA: TGTGCCAGCAGCCCATTAGGTGTGAACACTGAAGCTTTCTTT.